The 10 T cell receptor beta chains in this list originate from one sample, sequenced in a study of blood T cell repertoires in COVID-19. TCRdb keeps only in-frame clones here, not all; method: immunoSEQ multiplex PCR. Found here are roughly 100,000 clones, about 90% of them singletons; the top ten hold roughly 11%. The specimen was peripheral blood. The receptors originated from a woman in her twenties or thirties with acute or convalescent COVID-19.

This rearrangement joins TRBV27 to TRBJ2-7; no definite D call. Trimming removed 6 bases at V and 5 bases at J, with 11 bases between. The CDR3 totals 12 residues. CDR1 MNHEY and CDR2 SMNVEV come from the germline V gene (reference sequence). The CDR3 nucleotides are TGTGCCAGCAGCAACCAGGCAAACGAGCAGTACTTC. It yields the protein CASSNQANEQYF.

This chain joins TRBV3-1 (or the pseudogene TRBV3-2) and TRBJ1-4; the D is unclear. Trimming took off 4 bases at V and 3 bases at J, with 12 bases between the two ends. This CDR3 region has 15 residues. Germline loops: CDR1 LGHDT, CDR2 YNNKEL (reference sequence). The CDR3 protein is CASSRTLDSNEKLFF. Here the CDR3 DNA reads TGTGCCAGCAGCCGTACGTTGGACTCTAATGAAAAACTGTTTTTT.

The chain links TRBV29-1 to TRBJ1-2; 7 positions match TRBD1. The CDR3 runs to 10 residues. J was trimmed by 13 bases and V by 3 bases; bases with no gene match: 5. Germline CDR1 is SQVTM and CDR2 is ANQGSEA. DNA of the CDR3: TGCAGCGTTGACAGGGGGATACTCACCTTC. This encodes CSVDRGILTF.

This sequence joins TRBV29-1 and TRBJ1-2; tentatively, D is TRBD1 (5 bases). The germline V gene encodes CDR1 SQVTM and CDR2 ANQGSEA. Trimming left V 3 bases short and J 5 bases short, with 13 bases between. The CDR3 length is 13 residues. For the CDR3, the DNA is TGCAGCGTTGATGGGGGACTTCCATATGGCTACACCTTC. This codes for CSVDGGLPYGYTF.

The V gene is TRBV29-1, the J gene TRBJ1-3; D is unclear. CDR3 length: 14 residues. The germline V gene has CDR1 SQVTM and CDR2 ANQGSEA. The germline V and J ends were trimmed by 5 bases and 0 bases, with 11 bases remaining between them. The CDR3 DNA reads as TGCAGCGTTTGGTTGCGAAACTCTGGAAACACCATATATTTT. It is translated as CSVWLRNSGNTIYF.

V usage is TRBV27 and J usage is TRBJ1-1; D may be TRBD1 (6 bases). The germline V and J ends were trimmed by 1 base and 0 bases, with 15 bases remaining between them. The germline V gene encodes CDR1 MNHEY and CDR2 SMNVEV (reference sequence). CDR3 length equals 17 residues. CDR3 amino acids: CASSLFAGAIMNTEAFF. CDR3 bases: TGTGCCAGCAGTTTATTTGCAGGGGCGATCATGAACACTGAAGCTTTCTTT.

The V call is TRBV6-5, the J call TRBJ1-2, with 9 bases identical to TRBD1. There are 14 residues in the CDR3. The V gene end was trimmed by 7 bases and the J gene end by 4 bases; junction bases not matched to a gene: 7. Germline values: CDR1 MNHEY, CDR2 SVGAGI. In nucleotides, the CDR3 is TGTGCCAGCAAAGCACAGGGGGCTTCCTATGGCTACACCTTC. Its protein is CASKAQGASYGYTF.

The J gene is TRBJ2-7, the V gene TRBV6-5, with D possibly being TRBD1 (5 bases). Germline V CDR1 and CDR2: MNHEY, SVGAGI. The CDR3 covers 15 residues. V was pared by 0 bases and J by 3 bases, with 12 bases between. CDR3 nucleotide sequence: TGTGCCAGCAGTTACTCCGGTCAGGGTATCTACGAGCAGTACTTC. It codes for CASSYSGQGIYEQYF.

This clone showed up just a few times. The rearrangement links TRBV28 to TRBJ1-5; the D is unclear. Trimming took 5 bases from V and 3 from J, leaving 14 bases between them. The CDR3 contains 15 residues. Germline V gene lookup returns CDR1 MDHEN and CDR2 SYDVKM. The CDR3 here is CASSRQDNDNQPQHF. CDR3 sequence (DNA): TGTGCCAGCAGTCGGCAGGATAATGACAATCAGCCCCAGCATTTT.

This chain connects TRBV5-1 to TRBJ2-1; TRBD1 is a possible D gene (7 bases). The germline V gene has CDR1 SGHRS and CDR2 YFSETQ. This CDR3 is built from 16 residues. V lost 8 bases and J 3 bases, leaving 21 bases between the germline ends. The CDR3 is CASTQGGGGFYNEQFF. CDR3 DNA: TGCGCCAGTACCCAAGGAGGGGGCGGGTTCTACAATGAGCAGTTCTTC.